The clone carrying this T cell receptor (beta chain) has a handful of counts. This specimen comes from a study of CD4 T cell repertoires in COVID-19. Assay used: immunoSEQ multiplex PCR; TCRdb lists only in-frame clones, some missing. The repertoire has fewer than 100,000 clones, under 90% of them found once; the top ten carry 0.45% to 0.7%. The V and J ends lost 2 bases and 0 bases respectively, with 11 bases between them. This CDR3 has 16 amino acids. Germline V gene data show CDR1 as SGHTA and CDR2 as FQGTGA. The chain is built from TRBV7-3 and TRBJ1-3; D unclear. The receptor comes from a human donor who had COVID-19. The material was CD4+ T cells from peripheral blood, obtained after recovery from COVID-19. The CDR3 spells CASSLSGPNSGNTIYF. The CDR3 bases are TGTGCCAGCAGCTTATCCGGGCCGAACTCTGGAAACACCATATATTTT.